Listed here is a single T cell receptor (beta chain). This record comes from a study of blood T cell repertoires in COVID-19. Study context: The analysed material was cDNA or gDNA that came from T cells, B-cell-depleted T cells, or PBMCs.

Authors' data handling: Counts of nucleated cells, estimated from reference gene primer amplification, were obtained. Generated by immunoSEQ multiplex PCR, the TCRdb table keeps only in-frame clones and is missing some. The DNA was the basis for D and trimming; V, J and clone size are from that table. Among hundreds of thousands of clones, roughly nine tenths were seen once, and the ten largest hold 2% to 2.5%. The CDR3 extends over 11 amino acids. V was pared by 11 bases and J by 1 base, with 2 bases of the junction left unmatched. Sequencing used peripheral blood. The TCR comes from a woman aged 50 to 60 with acute or convalescent COVID-19. The rearrangement uses TRBV12-3 or TRBV12-4 and TRBJ2-7, with 7 bases fitting TRBD2. The CDR3, as DNA: TGTGCCCAGCGGGATTCCTACGAGCAGTACTTC. It is translated as CAQRDSYEQYF.